This entry features one T cell receptor (beta chain) sequence. Under the authors' procedure: Nucleated cell number was recorded as an estimate derived from reference gene primer amplification. Using immunoSEQ multiplex PCR, the repertoire was profiled, and TCRdb retains in-frame clones only, with some absent. The V and J calls and the clone size are those of that table, but D and trimming were determined from the DNA. The sample carries fewer than 50,000 clones, around 88% recorded once. With 4 bases removed from V and 0 bases from J, the gap between germline ends came to 13 bases. Germline loops: CDR1 SEHNR, CDR2 FQNEAQ (reference sequence). The CDR3 spans 16 residues. The data were taken from a study of blood T cell repertoires in COVID-19. Study overall: Spain, Italy and the United States supplied samples that represented acute and convalescent COVID-19.

This rearrangement joins TRBV7-9 to TRBJ1-3, with D possibly matching TRBD1 (6 bases). This TCR was recovered from a woman aged 80 or older with active or convalescent COVID-19. The sequenced sample was peripheral blood. This CDR3 reads CASSWDKSSSGNTIYF. The CDR3 DNA sequence: TGTGCCAGCAGCTGGGACAAGTCAAGCTCTGGAAACACCATATATTTT.